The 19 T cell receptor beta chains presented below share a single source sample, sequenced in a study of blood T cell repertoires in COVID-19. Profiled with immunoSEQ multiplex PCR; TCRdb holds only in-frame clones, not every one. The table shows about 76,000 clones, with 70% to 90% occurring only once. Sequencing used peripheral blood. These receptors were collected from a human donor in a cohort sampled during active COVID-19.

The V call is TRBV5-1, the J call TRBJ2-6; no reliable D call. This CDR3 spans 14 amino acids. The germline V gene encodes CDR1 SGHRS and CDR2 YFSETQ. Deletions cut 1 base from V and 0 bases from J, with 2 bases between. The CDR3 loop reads CASSLRSGANVLTF. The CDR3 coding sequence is TGCGCCAGCAGCTTGCGCTCTGGGGCCAACGTCCTGACTTTC.

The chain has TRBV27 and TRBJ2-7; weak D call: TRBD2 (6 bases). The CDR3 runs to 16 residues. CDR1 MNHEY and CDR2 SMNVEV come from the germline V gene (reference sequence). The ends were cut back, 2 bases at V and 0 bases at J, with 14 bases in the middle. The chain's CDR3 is CASSLGVGRDSYEQYF. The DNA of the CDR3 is TGTGCCAGCAGTTTAGGGGTGGGGCGGGACTCCTACGAGCAGTACTTC.

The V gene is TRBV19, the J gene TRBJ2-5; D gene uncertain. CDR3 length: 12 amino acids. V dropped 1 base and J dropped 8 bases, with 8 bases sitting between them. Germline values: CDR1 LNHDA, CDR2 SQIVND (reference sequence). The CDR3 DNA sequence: TGTGCCAGTAGTATAGGCAGATCTACCCAGTACTTC. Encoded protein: CASSIGRSTQYF. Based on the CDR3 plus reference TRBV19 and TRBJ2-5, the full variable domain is DGGITQSPKYLFRKEGQNVTLSCEQNLNHDAMYWYRQDPGQGLRLIYYSQIVNDFQKGDIAEGYSVSREKKESFPLTVTSAQKNPTAFYLCASSIGRSTQYFGPGTRLLVL.

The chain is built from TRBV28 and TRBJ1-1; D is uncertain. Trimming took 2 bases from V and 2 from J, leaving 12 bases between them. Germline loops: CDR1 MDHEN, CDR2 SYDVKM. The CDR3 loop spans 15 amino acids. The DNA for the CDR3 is TGTGCCAGCAGTTTACCCCCCGCACAAAACACTGAAGCTTTCTTT. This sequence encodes CASSLPPAQNTEAFF.

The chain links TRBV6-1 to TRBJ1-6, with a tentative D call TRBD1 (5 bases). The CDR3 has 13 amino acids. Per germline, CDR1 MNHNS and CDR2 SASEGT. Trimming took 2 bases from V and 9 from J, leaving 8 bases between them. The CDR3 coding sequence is TGTGCCAGCAGTGAACGGGGGAGTTCACCCCTCCACTTT. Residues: CASSERGSSPLHF.

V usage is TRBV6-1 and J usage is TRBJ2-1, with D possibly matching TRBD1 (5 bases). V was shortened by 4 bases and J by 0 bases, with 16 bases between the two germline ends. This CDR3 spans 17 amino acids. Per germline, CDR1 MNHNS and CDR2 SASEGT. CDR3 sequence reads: CASSGTRPQSSYNEQFF. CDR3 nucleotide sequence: TGTGCCAGCAGTGGGACAAGGCCCCAGAGCTCCTACAATGAGCAGTTCTTC.

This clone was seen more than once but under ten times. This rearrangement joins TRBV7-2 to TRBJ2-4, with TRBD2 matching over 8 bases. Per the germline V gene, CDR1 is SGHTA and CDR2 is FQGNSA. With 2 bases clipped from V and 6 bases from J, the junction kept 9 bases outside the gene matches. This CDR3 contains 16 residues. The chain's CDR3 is CASSLFGGAGGNIQYF. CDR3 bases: TGTGCCAGCAGCTTATTCGGGGGGGCCGGGGGAAACATTCAGTACTTC.

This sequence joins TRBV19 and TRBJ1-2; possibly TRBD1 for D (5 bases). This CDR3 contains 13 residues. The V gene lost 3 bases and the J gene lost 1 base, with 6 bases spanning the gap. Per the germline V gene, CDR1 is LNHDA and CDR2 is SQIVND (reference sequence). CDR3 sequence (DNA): TGTGCCAGTAGTATTGACAGTAACTATGGCTACACCTTC. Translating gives CASSIDSNYGYTF.

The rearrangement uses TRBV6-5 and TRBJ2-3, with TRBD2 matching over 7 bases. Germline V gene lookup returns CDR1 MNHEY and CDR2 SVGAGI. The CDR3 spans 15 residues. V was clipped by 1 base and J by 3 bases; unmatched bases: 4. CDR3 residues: CASSYYGGGTDTQYF. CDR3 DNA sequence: TGTGCCAGCAGTTACTATGGGGGAGGGACAGATACGCAGTATTTT.

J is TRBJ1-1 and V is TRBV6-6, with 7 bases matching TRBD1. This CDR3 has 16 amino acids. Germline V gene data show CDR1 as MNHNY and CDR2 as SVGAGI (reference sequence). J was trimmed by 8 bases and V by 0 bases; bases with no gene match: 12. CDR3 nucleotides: TGTGCCAGCAGTTACTCGACCGGGACAGCGATTTTGGAAGCTTTCTTT. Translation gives CASSYSTGTAILEAFF.

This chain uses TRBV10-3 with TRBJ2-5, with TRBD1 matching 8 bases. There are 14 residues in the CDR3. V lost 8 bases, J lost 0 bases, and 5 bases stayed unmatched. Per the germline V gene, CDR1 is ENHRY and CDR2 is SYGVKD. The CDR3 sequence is CAISAGGDQETQYF. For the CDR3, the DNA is TGTGCCATCTCGGCAGGGGGCGACCAAGAGACCCAGTACTTC.

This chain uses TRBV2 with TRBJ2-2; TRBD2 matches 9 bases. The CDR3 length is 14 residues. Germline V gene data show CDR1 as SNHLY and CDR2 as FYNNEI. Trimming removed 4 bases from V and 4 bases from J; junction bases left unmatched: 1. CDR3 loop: CASSVREGTGELFF. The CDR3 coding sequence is TGTGCCAGCAGTGTGCGGGAGGGCACCGGGGAGCTGTTTTTT.

The CDR3 bases are TGTGCCAGCAGCTTTTGGGGGCCTAGCCTACGGGAGCAGTACTTC. Its protein product is CASSFWGPSLREQYF. The V call is TRBV11-1, the J call TRBJ2-7; D may be TRBD1 (6 bases). This CDR3 has 15 residues. Looked up from germline, CDR1 is SGHAT and CDR2 is FQDESV (reference sequence). Trimming removed 3 bases at V and 7 bases at J, with 19 bases between.

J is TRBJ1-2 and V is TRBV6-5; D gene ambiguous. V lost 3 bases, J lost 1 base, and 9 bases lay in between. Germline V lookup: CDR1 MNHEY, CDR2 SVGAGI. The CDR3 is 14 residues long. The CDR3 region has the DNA TGTGCCAGCAGTTATTTAGAAGATAACTATGGCTACACCTTC. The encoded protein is CASSYLEDNYGYTF.

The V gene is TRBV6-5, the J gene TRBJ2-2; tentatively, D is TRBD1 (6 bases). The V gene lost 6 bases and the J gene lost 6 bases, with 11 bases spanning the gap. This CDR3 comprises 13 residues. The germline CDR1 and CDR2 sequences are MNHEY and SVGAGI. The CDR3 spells CASRDSLAGELFF. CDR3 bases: TGTGCCAGCAGGGACAGTTTAGCCGGGGAGCTGTTTTTT.

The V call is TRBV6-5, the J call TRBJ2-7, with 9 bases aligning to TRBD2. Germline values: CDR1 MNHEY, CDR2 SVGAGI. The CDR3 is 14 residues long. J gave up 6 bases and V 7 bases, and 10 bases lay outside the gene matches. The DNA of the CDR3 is TGTGCCAGCAAACAGACTAGCGGAGGGCCCGAGCAGTACTTC. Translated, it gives CASKQTSGGPEQYF.

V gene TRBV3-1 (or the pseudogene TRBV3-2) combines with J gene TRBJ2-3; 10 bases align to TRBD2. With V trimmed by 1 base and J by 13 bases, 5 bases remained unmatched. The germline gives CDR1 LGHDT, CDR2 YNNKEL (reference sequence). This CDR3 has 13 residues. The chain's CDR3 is CASSQVSGRVKYF. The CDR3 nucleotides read TGTGCCAGCAGCCAAGTGAGCGGGAGGGTGAAGTATTTT.

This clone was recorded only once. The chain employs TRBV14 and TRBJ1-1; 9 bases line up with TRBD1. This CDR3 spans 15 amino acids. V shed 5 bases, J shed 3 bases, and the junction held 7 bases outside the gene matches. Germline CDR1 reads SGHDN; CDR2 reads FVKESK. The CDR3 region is CASSGHRGPYTEAFF. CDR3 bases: TGTGCCAGCAGCGGGCACAGGGGGCCGTACACTGAAGCTTTCTTT.

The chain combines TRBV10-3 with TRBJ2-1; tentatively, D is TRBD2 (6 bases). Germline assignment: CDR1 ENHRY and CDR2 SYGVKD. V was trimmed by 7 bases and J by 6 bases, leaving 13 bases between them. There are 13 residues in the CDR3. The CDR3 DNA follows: TGTGCCATCACTAAGGGACTGTCCAATGAGCAGTTCTTC. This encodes CAITKGLSNEQFF.